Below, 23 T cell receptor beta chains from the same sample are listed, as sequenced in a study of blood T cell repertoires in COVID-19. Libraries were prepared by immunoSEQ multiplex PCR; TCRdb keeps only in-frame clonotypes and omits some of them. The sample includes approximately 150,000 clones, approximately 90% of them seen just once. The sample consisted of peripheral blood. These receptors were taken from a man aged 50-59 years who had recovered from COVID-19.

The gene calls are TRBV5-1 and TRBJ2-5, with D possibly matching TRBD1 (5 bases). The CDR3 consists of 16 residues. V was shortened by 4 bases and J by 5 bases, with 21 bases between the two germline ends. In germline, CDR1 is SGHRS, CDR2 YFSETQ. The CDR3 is CASSPVDSTGSETQYF. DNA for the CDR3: TGCGCCAGCAGCCCCGTCGACTCAACAGGTAGCGAGACCCAGTACTTC.

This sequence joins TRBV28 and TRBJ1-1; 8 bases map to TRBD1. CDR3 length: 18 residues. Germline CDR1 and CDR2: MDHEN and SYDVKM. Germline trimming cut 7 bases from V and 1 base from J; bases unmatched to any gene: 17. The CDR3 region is CASTDNRGAPGSNTEAFF. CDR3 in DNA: TGTGCCAGCACCGATAACAGGGGGGCGCCAGGATCGAACACTGAAGCTTTCTTT.

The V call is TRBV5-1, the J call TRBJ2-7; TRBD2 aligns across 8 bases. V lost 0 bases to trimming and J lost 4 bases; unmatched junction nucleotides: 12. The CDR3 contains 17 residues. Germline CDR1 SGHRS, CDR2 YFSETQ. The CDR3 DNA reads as TGCGCCAGCAGCTTGGCCGCCGGGGGGGCCGGGGGGTACGAGCAGTACTTC. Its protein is CASSLAAGGAGGYEQYF.

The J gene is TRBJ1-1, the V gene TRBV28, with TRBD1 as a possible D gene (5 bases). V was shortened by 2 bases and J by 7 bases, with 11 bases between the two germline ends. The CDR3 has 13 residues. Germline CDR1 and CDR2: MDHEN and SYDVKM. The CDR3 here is CASSLTLGVEAFF. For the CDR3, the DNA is TGTGCCAGCAGTTTAACTTTAGGGGTTGAAGCTTTCTTT.

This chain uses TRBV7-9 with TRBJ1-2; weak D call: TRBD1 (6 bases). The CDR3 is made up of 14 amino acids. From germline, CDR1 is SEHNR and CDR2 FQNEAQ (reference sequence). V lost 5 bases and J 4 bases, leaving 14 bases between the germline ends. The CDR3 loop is CASSRGHEGYGYTF. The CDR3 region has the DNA TGTGCCAGCAGCCGGGGACATGAGGGCTATGGCTACACCTTC.

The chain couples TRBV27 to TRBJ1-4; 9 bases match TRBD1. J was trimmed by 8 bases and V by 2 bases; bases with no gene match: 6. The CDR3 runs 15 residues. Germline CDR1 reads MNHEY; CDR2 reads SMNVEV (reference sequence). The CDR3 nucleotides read TGTGCCAGCAGTTTAAGGACAGGGGTTGTGGAAAAACTGTTTTTT. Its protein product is CASSLRTGVVEKLFF.

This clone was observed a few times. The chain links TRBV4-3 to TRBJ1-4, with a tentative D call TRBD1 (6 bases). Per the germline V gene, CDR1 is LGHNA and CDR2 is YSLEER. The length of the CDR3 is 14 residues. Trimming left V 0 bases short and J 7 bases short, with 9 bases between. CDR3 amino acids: CASSQDRGPEKLFF. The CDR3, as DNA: TGCGCCAGCAGCCAAGACAGGGGACCTGAAAAACTGTTTTTT.

CDR3 in amino acids: CASSPSPSTNEKLFF. In DNA form, the CDR3 reads TGTGCCAGCAGCCCGAGCCCCTCAACTAATGAAAAACTGTTTTTT. This sequence joins TRBV4-2 and TRBJ1-4; D call uncertain. V lost 4 bases and J 0 bases, leaving 9 bases between the germline ends. The CDR3 extends over 15 amino acids. The germline V gene encodes CDR1 LGHNA and CDR2 YNFKEQ.

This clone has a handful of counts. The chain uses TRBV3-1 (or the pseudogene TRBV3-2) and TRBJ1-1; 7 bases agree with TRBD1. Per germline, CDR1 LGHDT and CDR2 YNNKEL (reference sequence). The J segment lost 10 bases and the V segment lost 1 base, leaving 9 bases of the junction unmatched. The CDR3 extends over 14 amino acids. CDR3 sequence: CASSQGQGVIVAFF. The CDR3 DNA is TGTGCCAGCAGCCAAGGCCAGGGGGTTATCGTAGCTTTCTTT.

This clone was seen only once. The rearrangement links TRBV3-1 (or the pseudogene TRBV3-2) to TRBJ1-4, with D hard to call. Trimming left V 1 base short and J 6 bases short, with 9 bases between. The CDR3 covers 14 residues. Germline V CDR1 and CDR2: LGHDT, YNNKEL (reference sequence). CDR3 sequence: CASSQGETYEKLFF. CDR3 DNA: TGTGCCAGCAGCCAAGGGGAGACTTATGAAAAACTGTTTTTT.

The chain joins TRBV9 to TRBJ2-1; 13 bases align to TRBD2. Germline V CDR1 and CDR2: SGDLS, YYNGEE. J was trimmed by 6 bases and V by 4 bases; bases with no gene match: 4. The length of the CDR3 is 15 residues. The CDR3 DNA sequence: TGTGCCAGCAGCTATCGGACTAGCGGGGGCAATGAGCAGTTCTTC. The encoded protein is CASSYRTSGGNEQFF. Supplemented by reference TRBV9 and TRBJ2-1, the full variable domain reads DSGVTQTPKHLITATGQRVTLRCSPRSGDLSVYWYQQSLDQGLQFLIQYYNGEERAKGNILERFSAQQFPDLHSELNLSSLELGDSALYFCASSYRTSGGNEQFFGPGTRLTVL.

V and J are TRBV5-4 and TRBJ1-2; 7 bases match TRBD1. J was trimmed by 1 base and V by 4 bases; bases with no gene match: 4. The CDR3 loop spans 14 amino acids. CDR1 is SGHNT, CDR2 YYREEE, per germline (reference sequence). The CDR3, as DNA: TGTGCCAGCAGCGCCGGACAGGTTAACTATGGCTACACCTTC. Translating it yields CASSAGQVNYGYTF.

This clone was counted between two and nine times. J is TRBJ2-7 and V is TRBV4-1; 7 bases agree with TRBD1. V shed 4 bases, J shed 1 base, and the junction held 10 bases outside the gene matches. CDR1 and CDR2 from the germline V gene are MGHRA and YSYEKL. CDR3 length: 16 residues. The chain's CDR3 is CASSPDGTVKSYEQYF. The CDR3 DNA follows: TGCGCCAGCAGCCCGGACGGGACAGTAAAATCCTACGAGCAGTACTTC.

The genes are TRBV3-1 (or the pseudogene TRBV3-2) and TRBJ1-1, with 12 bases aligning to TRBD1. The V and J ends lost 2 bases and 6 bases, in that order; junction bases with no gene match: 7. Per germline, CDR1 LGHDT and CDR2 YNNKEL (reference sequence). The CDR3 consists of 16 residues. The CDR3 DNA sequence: TGTGCCAGCAGCCAAATCTGGGACAGGGGGCTCCCTGAAGCTTTCTTT. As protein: CASSQIWDRGLPEAFF.

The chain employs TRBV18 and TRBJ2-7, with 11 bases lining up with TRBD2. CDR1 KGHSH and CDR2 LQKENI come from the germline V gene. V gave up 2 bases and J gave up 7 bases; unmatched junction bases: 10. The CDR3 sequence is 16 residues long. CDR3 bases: TGTGCCAGCTCACCAAGAATGGGACTAGCGGCGGGGGAGCAGTACTTC. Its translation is CASSPRMGLAAGEQYF.

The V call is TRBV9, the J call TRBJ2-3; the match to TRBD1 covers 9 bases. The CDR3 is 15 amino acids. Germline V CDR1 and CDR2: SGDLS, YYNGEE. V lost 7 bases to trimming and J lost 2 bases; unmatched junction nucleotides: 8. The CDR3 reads CASGGTGWVTDTQYF. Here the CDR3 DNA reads TGTGCCAGCGGGGGGACAGGGTGGGTCACAGATACGCAGTATTTT.

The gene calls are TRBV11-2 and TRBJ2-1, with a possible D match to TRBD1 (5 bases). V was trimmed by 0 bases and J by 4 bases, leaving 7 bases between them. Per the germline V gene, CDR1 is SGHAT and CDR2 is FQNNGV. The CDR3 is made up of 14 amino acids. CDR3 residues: CASSLDTGYNEQFF. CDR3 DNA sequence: TGTGCCAGCAGCTTAGACACAGGTTACAATGAGCAGTTCTTC.

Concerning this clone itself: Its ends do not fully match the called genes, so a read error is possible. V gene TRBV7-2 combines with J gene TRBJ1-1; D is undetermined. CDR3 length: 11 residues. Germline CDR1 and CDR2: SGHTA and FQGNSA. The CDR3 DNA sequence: TGTGCCAGCAGCTTAAATACTGCAGCTTTCTTT. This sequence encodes CASSLNTAAFF.

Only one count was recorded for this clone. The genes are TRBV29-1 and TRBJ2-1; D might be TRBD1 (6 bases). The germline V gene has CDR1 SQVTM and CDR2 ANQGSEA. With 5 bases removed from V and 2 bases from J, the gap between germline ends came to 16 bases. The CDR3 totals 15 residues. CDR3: CSVSPGDKTYNEQFF. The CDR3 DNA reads TGCAGCGTTAGTCCCGGGGACAAGACCTACAATGAGCAGTTCTTC.

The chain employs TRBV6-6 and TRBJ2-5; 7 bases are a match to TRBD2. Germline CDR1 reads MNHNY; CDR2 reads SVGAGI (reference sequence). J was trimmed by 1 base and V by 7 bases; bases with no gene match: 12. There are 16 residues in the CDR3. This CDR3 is CASTNPGGIGQETQYF. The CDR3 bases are TGTGCCAGCACCAACCCGGGAGGAATAGGCCAAGAGACCCAGTACTTC.

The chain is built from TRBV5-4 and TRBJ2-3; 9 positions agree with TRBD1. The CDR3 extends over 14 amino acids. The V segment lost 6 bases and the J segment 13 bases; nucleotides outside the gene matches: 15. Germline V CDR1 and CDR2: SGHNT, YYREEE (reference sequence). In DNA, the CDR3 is TGTGCCAGCAACCAACCCGGGACAGGGTTAGGGGAGTATTTT. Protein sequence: CASNQPGTGLGEYF.

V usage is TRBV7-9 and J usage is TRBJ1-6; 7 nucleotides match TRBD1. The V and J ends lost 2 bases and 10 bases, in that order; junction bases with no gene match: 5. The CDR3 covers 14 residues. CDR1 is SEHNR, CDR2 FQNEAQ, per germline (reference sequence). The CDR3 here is CASSLKGAQSPLHF. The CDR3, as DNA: TGTGCCAGCAGCTTAAAGGGGGCACAGTCACCCCTCCACTTT.

CDR3 in DNA: TGTGCCAGCAGCTTTCGTGGGACACCAACTTACACCTTC. Its translation is CASSFRGTPTYTF. The J gene is TRBJ1-2, the V gene TRBV5-6; TRBD1 might be the D (6 bases). V lost 2 bases, J lost 11 bases, and 16 bases lay in between. Per the germline V gene, CDR1 is SGHDT and CDR2 is YYEEEE. The CDR3 totals 13 residues.